This T cell receptor beta chain was captured in a study of blood T cell repertoires in COVID-19. Clones were sequenced by immunoSEQ multiplex PCR, and TCRdb holds only the in-frame ones, with some missing. The table has roughly 140,000 clones, 85% seen once. The germline V gene encodes CDR1 LGHDT and CDR2 YNNKEL (reference sequence). With 0 bases removed from V and 5 bases from J, the gap between germline ends came to 16 bases. The CDR3 runs 16 residues. Material: peripheral blood. The sequence derives from a woman aged 55-70 years with COVID-19, enrolled during active disease. The J gene is TRBJ1-1, the V gene TRBV3-1 (or the pseudogene TRBV3-2), with D hard to call. Written as DNA, the CDR3 is TGTGCCAGCAGCCAAGATCAAGTCGGGAGAGAGACTGAAGCTTTCTTT. It yields the protein CASSQDQVGRETEAFF.